These 16 T cell receptor beta chains were sequenced from one sample in a study of T cell changes during pregnancy in multiple sclerosis. Generated by immunoSEQ multiplex PCR, the TCRdb table keeps only in-frame clones and is missing some. This table has some 60,000 clones, more than 85% appearing once. The sample was peripheral blood, taken in the first trimester of pregnancy. These receptors were taken from a female donor with multiple sclerosis, enrolled in a pregnancy study.

The gene calls are TRBV7-2 and TRBJ1-2; TRBD1 aligns across 10 bases. Germline CDR1 and CDR2: SGHTA and FQGNSA. V shed 1 base and J 7 bases; nucleotides not matched to a gene: 9. The CDR3 is made up of 16 amino acids. The CDR3 nucleotides read TGTGCCAGCAGCTTAGTCCCCGGGACAGGGGAGGGTGGCTACACCTTC. Amino acid sequence: CASSLVPGTGEGGYTF.

The rearrangement joins TRBV19 to TRBJ1-6; D gene unclear. V lost 7 bases, J lost 2 bases, and 9 bases lay in between. This CDR3 comprises 14 residues. Germline V lookup: CDR1 LNHDA, CDR2 SQIVND (reference sequence). The CDR3 region is CASKEGTYNSPLHF. DNA for the CDR3: TGTGCCAGTAAAGAGGGAACCTATAATTCACCCCTCCACTTT.

The V gene is TRBV15, the J gene TRBJ1-3; possible D gene TRBD1, 6 bases. From germline, CDR1 is LNHNV and CDR2 YYDKDF (reference sequence). Trimming left V 0 bases short and J 7 bases short, with 16 bases between. The CDR3 has 16 residues. The CDR3 is CATSRDLQGLGNTIYF. CDR3 DNA: TGTGCCACCAGCAGAGATCTACAGGGTTTGGGTAACACCATATATTTT.

The chain recombines TRBV5-1 with TRBJ2-3; no reliable D call. The CDR3 loop spans 15 amino acids. Trimming took off 0 bases at V and 0 bases at J, with 8 bases between the two ends. In germline, CDR1 is SGHRS, CDR2 YFSETQ. The CDR3 loop reads CASSLAQRSTDTQYF. The CDR3 DNA reads as TGCGCCAGCAGCTTGGCCCAACGGAGCACAGATACGCAGTATTTT.

This rearrangement joins TRBV6-1 to TRBJ1-2; 8 bases map to TRBD1. J was trimmed by 4 bases and V by 4 bases; bases with no gene match: 5. The CDR3 loop spans 14 amino acids. Looked up from germline, CDR1 is MNHNS and CDR2 is SASEGT. The CDR3 sequence: CASSAGTGSYGYTF. As DNA, the CDR3 is TGTGCCAGCAGTGCCGGGACAGGTAGCTATGGCTACACCTTC.

CDR3 nucleotide sequence: TGTGCCAGCAGCGAAGGGACAGGGAAAAACATTCAGTACTTC. Amino acid sequence: CASSEGTGKNIQYF. The V gene is TRBV14, the J gene TRBJ2-4; 9 bases align to TRBD1. CDR3 length equals 14 residues. From germline, CDR1 is SGHDN and CDR2 FVKESK. Losses at the gene ends were 5 bases for V and 4 bases for J; bases not matched to a gene: 3.

The V call is TRBV6-5, the J call TRBJ2-7, with TRBD1 as a possible D gene (5 bases). CDR3 length equals 13 residues. The germline CDR1 and CDR2 sequences are MNHEY and SVGAGI. Trimming took 2 bases from V and 2 from J, leaving 7 bases between them. The CDR3 DNA reads as TGTGCCAGCAGTTACGGGGCCCCCTACGAGCAGTACTTC. Translated: CASSYGAPYEQYF.

This clone was seen just once. V gene TRBV5-1 combines with J gene TRBJ2-5; weak D call: TRBD2 (6 bases). V dropped 4 bases and J dropped 1 base, with 11 bases sitting between them. CDR1 and CDR2 from the germline V gene are SGHRS and YFSETQ. This CDR3 has 14 amino acids. CDR3 in amino acids: CASSLSGFQETQYF. The CDR3 DNA is TGCGCCAGCAGCCTTAGCGGATTCCAAGAGACCCAGTACTTC.

The chain links TRBV7-9 to TRBJ1-5, with a weak D call TRBD1 (5 bases). The CDR3 covers 15 residues. V was shortened by 5 bases and J by 0 bases, with 11 bases between the two germline ends. The V gene's germline CDR1 is SEHNR and CDR2 FQNEAQ (reference sequence). CDR3 bases: TGTGCCAGCAGCCCCCCACAGGATAGCAATCAGCCCCAGCATTTT. Translation: CASSPPQDSNQPQHF.

This clone was counted once. The CDR3 DNA reads as TGTGCCAGCAGCGCCGGCGGGGCCCGAAATACGCAGTATTTT. Encoded protein: CASSAGGARNTQYF. This chain uses TRBV9 with TRBJ2-3, with D possibly TRBD2 on 6 matching bases. Germline V CDR1 and CDR2: SGDLS, YYNGEE. Trimming took off 3 bases at V and 7 bases at J, with 15 bases between the two ends. The CDR3 sequence is 14 residues long.

The chain combines TRBV15 with TRBJ1-1; the D is unclear. V was pared by 2 bases and J by 0 bases, with 13 bases between. Germline values: CDR1 LNHNV, CDR2 YYDKDF (reference sequence). This CDR3 is 16 amino acids long. CDR3 region: CATSRKAISLNTEAFF. For the CDR3, the DNA is TGTGCCACCAGCAGAAAAGCTATATCACTGAACACTGAAGCTTTCTTT. Full variable domain (remainder filled in from reference TRBV15 and TRBJ1-1): DAMVIQNPRYQVTQFGKPVTLSCSQTLNHNVMYWYQQKSSQAPKLLFHYYDKDFNNEADTPDNFQSRRPNTSFCFLDIRSPGLGDTAMYLCATSRKAISLNTEAFFGQGTRLTVV.

V and J are TRBV6-6 and TRBJ2-7, with TRBD2 identical over 7 bases. Trimming cost V 7 bases and J 9 bases; bases outside gene matches: 12. In germline, CDR1 is MNHNY, CDR2 SVGAGI (reference sequence). CDR3 length equals 13 residues. CDR3 amino acids: CASTPSGGSRQYF. DNA for the CDR3: TGTGCCAGCACCCCCTCGGGGGGTTCAAGGCAGTACTTC.

This rearrangement joins TRBV9 to TRBJ2-7, with TRBD2 as a possible D gene (6 bases). The germline V gene encodes CDR1 SGDLS and CDR2 YYNGEE. The CDR3 contains 14 residues. V lost 4 bases, J lost 9 bases, and 20 bases lay in between. CDR3 DNA sequence: TGTGCCAGCAGCATAGACCCTATCGCGGGAAGGCAGTACTTC. Its translation is CASSIDPIAGRQYF.

The chain is built from TRBV10-3 and TRBJ1-2; tentative D call: TRBD1 (5 bases). This CDR3 comprises 12 residues. Germline CDR1 ENHRY, CDR2 SYGVKD. With 5 bases removed from V and 8 bases from J, the gap between germline ends came to 12 bases. The CDR3 DNA follows: TGTGCCATCAGTCCCTGGGGGGAGGGCTACACCTTC. This sequence encodes CAISPWGEGYTF.

V is TRBV12-5 and J is TRBJ2-7; 8 nucleotides match TRBD1. J gave up 0 bases and V 11 bases, and 9 bases lay outside the gene matches. Germline values: CDR1 LGHNT, CDR2 FRNRAP. CDR3 size: 14 residues. Here the CDR3 reads CASNRDRSSYEQYF. The CDR3 DNA follows: TGTGCTTCGAACCGGGACAGGAGCTCCTACGAGCAGTACTTC.

The chain couples TRBV11-2 to TRBJ1-4, with D hard to call. The CDR3 is 15 residues long. Trimming removed 5 bases at V and 8 bases at J, with 18 bases between. CDR1 is SGHAT, CDR2 FQNNGV, per germline. CDR3 amino acids: CASSPHGEKGEKLFF. DNA of the CDR3: TGTGCCAGCAGCCCCCACGGGGAAAAGGGAGAAAAACTGTTTTTT. Full variable domain (rest looked up from reference TRBV11-2 and TRBJ1-4): EAGVAQSPRYKIIEKRQSVAFWCNPISGHATLYWYQQILGQGPKLLIQFQNNGVVDDSQLPKDRFSAERLKGVDSTLKIQPAKLEDSAVYLCASSPHGEKGEKLFFGSGTQLSVL.